Described below is a single T cell receptor (beta chain) sequence and its context. The CDR3 has 13 residues. With 4 bases removed from V and 4 bases from J, the gap between germline ends came to 8 bases. The germline V gene encodes CDR1 MNHEY and CDR2 SMNVEV (reference sequence). These data originate in a study of blood T cell repertoires in COVID-19. Here immunoSEQ multiplex PCR was the method, and the copy in TCRdb shows in-frame clones only, minus some. Of fewer than 300,000 clones in the sample, roughly 90% were seen once. The rearrangement links TRBV27 to TRBJ2-1, with no clear D. This clonotype originated in a woman in her 30s with COVID-19, enrolled during active disease. The material sequenced was peripheral blood. Here the CDR3 DNA reads TGTGCCAGCAGTTATCAGAAATACAATGAGCAGTTCTTC. This codes for CASSYQKYNEQFF.